The rows below give T cell receptor beta chains drawn from one sample of a study of CXCR3-negative and CXCR3-positive naive CD8 T cells. TCRdb reanalyzed the 5' RACE reads and collapses them to one entry per CDR3 protein, without DNA. In total, the table holds under 85,000 distinct CDR3 sequences. Sequencing used naive CXCR3- CD8+ T cells from blood. All receptors derive from a human donor in good health. Some clones in this sample may be carry-over from other donors' samples. The CDR3 runs from the conserved cysteine through the conserved F or W. Clone size is given for some rows only: seen once, a few or many times, or a class if the clone is expanded.

abundance	v_gene	j_gene	CDR3aa
NA	TRBV5-1	TRBJ2-5	CASSPGLAGGETQYF
NA	TRBV28	TRBJ2-1	CASGSPRTTYNEQFF
NA	TRBV11-2	TRBJ2-3	CASLLGGDTQYF
NA	TRBV5-6	TRBJ2-1	CASSLVSGIGDYNEQFF
NA	TRBV7-9	TRBJ2-7	CASSSPGTGNEQYF
NA	TRBV29-1	TRBJ1-1	CSVEGGLQPEAFF
NA	TRBV11-2	TRBJ2-2	CASSWGSAGINTGELFF
NA	TRBV7-8	TRBJ1-1	CASSLWGHTEAFF
NA	TRBV29-1	TRBJ2-2	CTILGVTGELFF
NA	TRBV9	TRBJ2-3	CASSVASVPTSTDTQYF
NA	TRBV7-9	TRBJ2-7	CASSPGPTGEQYF
NA	TRBV24-1	TRBJ2-7	CATSDRGQLSYEQYF
NA	TRBV28	TRBJ2-3	CASNEDISTDTQYF
NA	TRBV19	TRBJ1-2	CASSTRDSYGYTF
NA	TRBV9	TRBJ1-1	CASSVTGLATEAFF
NA	TRBV10-3	TRBJ1-1	CAIIEGMNTEAFF
NA	TRBV11-3	TRBJ1-1	CASSTRDRNTEAFF
NA	TRBV12-3/TRBV12-4	TRBJ1-1	CASKHRVNTEAFF
NA	TRBV7-6	TRBJ2-1	CASSLVSGAPFYNEQFF
NA	TRBV28	TRBJ2-7	CASSLIRTAREQYF
NA	TRBV20-1	TRBJ2-7	CSARRLADSNNEQYF
NA	TRBV18	TRBJ2-1	CASSPSTGEDEQFF
NA	TRBV19	TRBJ1-1	CASSRQGGGTEAFF
NA	TRBV29-1	TRBJ2-3	CSVEWGTGGFTDTQYF
NA	TRBV6-5	TRBJ1-4	CASSYSGRMNEKLFF
NA	TRBV7-3	TRBJ2-1	CASSLFGRALDEQFF
NA	TRBV6-6	TRBJ1-4	CASSYPVEGREKLFF
NA	TRBV28	TRBJ2-7	CASRRLYEQYF
NA	TRBV4-1	TRBJ2-1	CASSQAGGITGNEQFF
medium-sized	TRBV29-1	TRBJ2-3	CSVENLKGAVRTDTQYF
NA	TRBV29-1	TRBJ2-7	CSVERQGDDEQYF
NA	TRBV20-1	TRBJ1-1	CSPGQRGTEAFF
NA	TRBV5-1	TRBJ2-7	CASSLDSLYEQYF
NA	TRBV12-3/TRBV12-4	TRBJ2-1	CASSLGTGFFNEQFF
NA	TRBV7-9	TRBJ1-1	CASTTREGSRTEAFF
NA	TRBV9	TRBJ2-7	CASSPTQAYPYEQYF
NA	TRBV27	TRBJ1-5	CASSLDGNNQPQHF
NA	TRBV15	TRBJ1-1	CATSRDRGGHTEAFF
NA	TRBV6-5	TRBJ2-7	CASSYSTAGSAYEQYF
NA	TRBV12-3/TRBV12-4	TRBJ1-1	CASRHTGMNTEAFF
NA	TRBV3-1	TRBJ2-7	CASSEGTGREQYF
NA	TRBV6-5	TRBJ2-1	CASSYNPGRNEQFF
NA	TRBV4-1	TRBJ2-6	CASSQDGSSGANVLTF
NA	TRBV6-6	TRBJ2-3	CASSLGEPVITTDTQYF
NA	TRBV28	TRBJ2-7	CASISPRLPGQTSYEQYF
NA	TRBV7-9	TRBJ1-4	CASSLTSFNEKLFF
NA	TRBV12-3/TRBV12-4	TRBJ2-3	CASRLAGGPADTQYF
NA	TRBV7-6	TRBJ2-5	CASTTWGAGQETQYF
NA	TRBV5-1	TRBJ2-3	CASSLVGGVGTDTQYF
NA	TRBV29-1	TRBJ1-1	CSVEVNTEAFF